This passage covers 15 T cell receptor beta chains from one sample sequenced in a study of blood T cell repertoires in COVID-19. Sequenced by immunoSEQ multiplex PCR; TCRdb stores in-frame clones only, minus some. Among about 5,900 clones listed, around 90% were seen once. The sample taken for sequencing was peripheral blood. These receptors all come from a man between 60 and 75 years old with acute or convalescent COVID-19.

The chain has TRBV24-1 and TRBJ2-3; tentatively, D is TRBD2 (6 bases). Germline V CDR1 and CDR2: KGHDR, SFDVKD. This CDR3 is built from 15 residues. Trimming took off 5 bases at V and 4 bases at J, with 15 bases between the two ends. CDR3: CATSASGSGADTQYF. The CDR3 DNA reads as TGTGCCACCAGTGCCAGCGGGTCCGGGGCAGATACGCAGTATTTT.

V and J are TRBV7-2 and TRBJ1-5; D possibly corresponds to TRBD1 (5 bases). Per the germline V gene, CDR1 is SGHTA and CDR2 is FQGNSA. The CDR3 extends over 13 amino acids. V dropped 1 base and J dropped 6 bases, with 7 bases sitting between them. The CDR3 DNA sequence: TGTGCCAGCAGCTTAGAAAGGGGTCAGCCCCAGCATTTT. Its translation: CASSLERGQPQHF.

The chain links TRBV6-5 to TRBJ1-2; 11 bases align to TRBD1. Germline CDR1 MNHEY, CDR2 SVGAGI. CDR3 length equals 14 residues. V shed 2 bases and J 8 bases; nucleotides not matched to a gene: 4. The CDR3 nucleotides read TGTGCCAGCAGTTACCGGGGACAGGGGGGAGGCTACACCTTC. It is translated as CASSYRGQGGGYTF.

V and J are TRBV19 and TRBJ2-1; 10 bases fit TRBD2. Unmatched junction bases numbered 5, after V lost 3 bases and J lost 6 bases. Germline V gene data show CDR1 as LNHDA and CDR2 as SQIVND (reference sequence). The CDR3 runs to 15 residues. This chain's CDR3 is CASSIPSGRANEQFF. In DNA, the CDR3 is TGTGCCAGTAGTATTCCCAGCGGGAGGGCCAATGAGCAGTTCTTC.

This clone has a single count. The rearrangement uses TRBV5-5 and TRBJ2-1; 13 bases match TRBD2. The ends lost 2 bases at V and 3 bases at J; junction bases unmatched: 8. Germline CDR1 SGHKS, CDR2 YYEKEE (reference sequence). The CDR3 consists of 18 residues. CDR3 in amino acids: CASSFGTSGIRVYNEQFF. CDR3 sequence (DNA): TGTGCCAGCAGCTTCGGGACTAGCGGGATTCGAGTCTACAATGAGCAGTTCTTC.

The genes are TRBV2 and TRBJ1-1; a weak D match, TRBD1 (6 bases). V was pared by 7 bases and J by 3 bases, with 15 bases between. The CDR3 totals 14 residues. The V gene's germline CDR1 is SNHLY and CDR2 FYNNEI. CDR3 bases: TGTGCCAGCAACGCGGGGGGGCCATACACTGAAGCTTTCTTT. Translated: CASNAGGPYTEAFF.

The rearrangement links TRBV9 to TRBJ2-1, with 11 bases identical to TRBD2. This CDR3 region has 15 residues. Germline V gene data show CDR1 as SGDLS and CDR2 as YYNGEE. Trimming took 3 bases from V and 8 from J; bases not matched to a gene: 7. In DNA form, the CDR3 reads TGTGCCAGCAGCGCACGGACTAGCGGGTTAGATGAGCAGTTCTTC. It specifies CASSARTSGLDEQFF.

This rearrangement joins TRBV19 to TRBJ2-1; D may be TRBD2 (6 bases). CDR3 length: 16 amino acids. Germline CDR1 LNHDA, CDR2 SQIVND (reference sequence). Trimming left V 8 bases short and J 1 base short, with 18 bases between. The CDR3 DNA follows: TGTGCCAGTTCCCTGTCTAGCGCTCATTCCTACAATGAGCAGTTCTTC. It specifies CASSLSSAHSYNEQFF.

The V gene is TRBV2, the J gene TRBJ2-1; 11 positions match TRBD2. The germline CDR1 and CDR2 sequences are SNHLY and FYNNEI. This CDR3 is built from 15 residues. The junction had 9 bases not matched to a gene; V was cut back by 6 bases and J by 8 bases. The CDR3 DNA follows: TGTGCCAGCAGGGATAGCGGGAGGGCCGTTGATGAGCAGTTCTTC. This translates into CASRDSGRAVDEQFF. The whole variable domain, filled in from reference TRBV2 and TRBJ2-1, reads EPEVTQTPSHQVTQMGQEVILRCVPISNHLYFYWYRQILGQKVEFLVSFYNNEISEKSEIFDDQFSVERPDGSNFTLKIRSTKLEDSAMYFCASRDSGRAVDEQFFGPGTRLTVL.

The V and J genes are TRBV19 and TRBJ2-6, with D uncertain. Trimming cost V 7 bases and J 2 bases, with 9 bases left between them. The germline gives CDR1 LNHDA, CDR2 SQIVND (reference sequence). The length of the CDR3 is 14 residues. The CDR3 sequence is CASTSLPGANVLTF. As DNA, the CDR3 is TGTGCCAGTACTTCACTTCCTGGGGCCAACGTCCTGACTTTC.

The rearrangement links TRBV13 to TRBJ2-2; TRBD2 might be the D (7 bases). The CDR3 is made up of 15 amino acids. V was clipped by 4 bases and J by 2 bases, with 11 bases between them. CDR1 and CDR2 (germline): PRHDT, FYEKMQ (reference sequence). In nucleotides, the CDR3 is TGTGCCAGCAGCTCGGGGGGCGTTAACACCGGGGAGCTGTTTTTT. Its translation: CASSSGGVNTGELFF. Full variable domain (missing parts from reference TRBV13 and TRBJ2-2): AAGVIQSPRHLIKEKRETATLKCYPIPRHDTVYWYQQGPGQDPQFLISFYEKMQSDKGSIPDRFSAQQFSDYHSELNMSSLELGDSALYFCASSSGGVNTGELFFGEGSRLTVL.

J is TRBJ1-2 and V is TRBV6-5, with TRBD1 identical over 8 bases. The germline gives CDR1 MNHEY, CDR2 SVGAGI. This CDR3 comprises 13 residues. The junction had 3 bases not matched to a gene; V was cut back by 5 bases and J by 4 bases. The CDR3 here is CASSPTGGYGYTF. Here the CDR3 DNA reads TGTGCCAGCAGTCCAACAGGGGGCTATGGCTACACCTTC.

The chain uses TRBV7-8 and TRBJ2-4; the D gene is possibly TRBD2 (6 bases). The CDR3 is 17 amino acids. The V and J ends lost 4 bases and 0 bases respectively, with 16 bases between them. In germline, CDR1 is SGHVS, CDR2 FQNEAQ. CDR3 in DNA: TGTGCCAGCAGCTCTTCCGGAGGGGTTTTAGCCAAAAACATTCAGTACTTC. Amino acids: CASSSSGGVLAKNIQYF.

The genes are TRBV21-1 and TRBJ2-7; the table's D call of TRBD1 was not tested on the DNA. TRBV21-1 is tagged as a pseudogene. The CDR3 has 18 amino acids. The CDR3 region has the DNA TGTGCCAGCAGCACCCAAAGGGACAGGGGGGCCCTCTCCTACGAGCAGTACGTC. It specifies CASSTQRDRGALSYEQYV.

This rearrangement joins TRBV4-1 to TRBJ2-7; tentative D call: TRBD1 (6 bases). Trimming took off 1 base at V and 5 bases at J, with 18 bases between the two ends. The CDR3 loop spans 16 amino acids. Germline V gives CDR1 MGHRA, CDR2 YSYEKL. The DNA of the CDR3 is TGCGCCAGCAGCCAAGGAGGCGGGCAGGGGAAGGACGAGCAGTACTTC. The encoded protein is CASSQGGGQGKDEQYF.